One sample yielded the 8 T cell receptor beta chains listed below, sequenced in a study of T-cell reconstitution after alpha-beta-depleted transplantation in children. As it was prepared, the TCRbeta library received unique molecular identifiers. TCRdb analysed the PCR reads with MiXCR anew, one entry per CDR3 protein. The table includes around 450,000 distinct CDR3 sequences, approximately 42% detected once. Sequencing used PBMCs, obtained before TCRalphabeta/CD19-depleted stem cell transplant. These receptors came from a girl under 10 years old with aplastic anemia, due to receive a stem cell transplant.

V and J are TRBV20-1 and TRBJ2-1; maybe TRBD2 (5 bases). The CDR3 has 17 residues. Germline values: CDR1 DFQATT, CDR2 SNEGSKA (reference sequence). The V end lost 5 bases, the J end lost 1 base, and 21 bases lay between the germline ends. CDR3 DNA: TGCAGTGCTGGGAAGGGATGGAAAGCGGAATCCTACAATGAGCAGTTCTTC. Encoded protein: CSAGKGWKAESYNEQFF.

The V gene is TRBV7-2, the J gene TRBJ2-7; the D is unclear. The CDR3 length is 15 residues. Trimming left V 7 bases short and J 3 bases short, with 19 bases between. Germline loops: CDR1 SGHTA, CDR2 FQGNSA. CDR3 DNA: TGTGCCAGCACCCCCACTGGTTCAGATCACTACGAGCAGTACTTC. It translates to CASTPTGSDHYEQYF. Combining the CDR3 with reference TRBV7-2 and TRBJ2-7 gives the whole variable domain GAGVSQSPSNKVTEKGKDVELRCDPISGHTALYWYRQSLGQGLEFLIYFQGNSAPDKSGLPSDRFSAERTGGSVSTLTIQRTQQEDSAVYLCASTPTGSDHYEQYFGPGTRLTVT.

The chain joins TRBV5-6 to TRBJ2-3, with D maybe TRBD1 (5 bases). The CDR3 extends over 17 amino acids. V was shortened by 1 base and J by 1 base, with 16 bases between the two germline ends. Germline V gives CDR1 SGHDT, CDR2 YYEEEE. In DNA form, the CDR3 reads TGTGCCAGCAGCTTGTTAAGCAGGGCGAAAGGCACAGATACGCAGTATTTT. It encodes CASSLLSRAKGTDTQYF.

This clonotype has a count of ten or more. The chain recombines TRBV4-2 with TRBJ2-1, with TRBD2 matching over 10 bases. J lost 4 bases, V lost 5 bases, and 8 bases had no gene match. This CDR3 spans 16 amino acids. Looked up from germline, CDR1 is LGHNA and CDR2 is YNFKEQ. CDR3 in DNA: TGTGCCAGCAGCGCAAGCGGGAGGGCCCAGTACAATGAGCAGTTCTTC. It translates to CASSASGRAQYNEQFF.

The DNA for the CDR3 is TGCAGTGCTAGGCAGACGATGACAGGGGGCCGAGAGACCCAGTACTTC. Its translation is CSARQTMTGGRETQYF. The chain is built from TRBV20-1 and TRBJ2-5; 10 bases line up with TRBD1. V dropped 3 bases and J dropped 4; count of bases not matched to a gene: 11. Germline V CDR1 and CDR2: DFQATT, SNEGSKA (reference sequence). The length of the CDR3 is 16 residues.

This clonotype came up many times. The V gene is TRBV5-5, the J gene TRBJ2-1; 8 bases map to TRBD2. This CDR3 has 18 residues. Trimming removed 1 base from V and 5 bases from J; junction bases left unmatched: 14. Germline loops: CDR1 SGHKS, CDR2 YYEKEE (reference sequence). Here the CDR3 DNA reads TGTGCCAGCAGCTTGTGGGCCCAGTCCGGGACTAGTAACAATGAGCAGTTCTTC. This sequence encodes CASSLWAQSGTSNNEQFF.

The J gene is TRBJ1-2, the V gene TRBV10-2, with 9 bases fitting TRBD1. V was pared by 2 bases and J by 4 bases, with 8 bases of the junction left unmatched. The CDR3 contains 16 residues. Germline assignment: CDR1 WSHSY and CDR2 SAAADI. In DNA, the CDR3 is TGCGCCAGCAGTGAGAGTGCACAGGGGGCTGGCTATGGCTACACCTTC. Translating gives CASSESAQGAGYGYTF.

The chain carries TRBV6-1 and TRBJ2-7; no definite D call. This CDR3 has 16 residues. Trimming removed 6 bases from V and 3 bases from J, with 21 bases in between. The germline gives CDR1 MNHNS, CDR2 SASEGT. CDR3 nucleotides: TGTGCCAGCAGCCCCCCGGGTACAGAGCGAATCTACGAGCAGTACTTC. Protein sequence: CASSPPGTERIYEQYF.